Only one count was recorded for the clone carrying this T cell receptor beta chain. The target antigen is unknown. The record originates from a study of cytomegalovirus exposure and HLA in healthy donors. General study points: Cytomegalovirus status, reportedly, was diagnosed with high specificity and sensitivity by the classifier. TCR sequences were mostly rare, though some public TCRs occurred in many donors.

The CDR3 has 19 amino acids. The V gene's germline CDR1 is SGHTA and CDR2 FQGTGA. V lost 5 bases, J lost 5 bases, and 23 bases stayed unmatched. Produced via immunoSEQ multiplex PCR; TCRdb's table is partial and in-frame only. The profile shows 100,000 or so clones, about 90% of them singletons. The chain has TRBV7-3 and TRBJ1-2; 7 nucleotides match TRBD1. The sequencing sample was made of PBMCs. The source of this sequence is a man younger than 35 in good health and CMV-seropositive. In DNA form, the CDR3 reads TGTGCCAGCAGCACAACTCGACGGGACAGTAAATTTATTGGGTATGGCTACACCTTC. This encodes CASSTTRRDSKFIGYGYTF. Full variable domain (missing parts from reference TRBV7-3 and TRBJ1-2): GAGVSQTPSNKVTEKGKYVELRCDPISGHTALYWYRQSLGQGPEFLIYFQGTGAADDSGLPNDRFFAVRPEGSVSTLKIQRTERGDSAVYLCASSTTRRDSKFIGYGYTFGSGTRLTVV.